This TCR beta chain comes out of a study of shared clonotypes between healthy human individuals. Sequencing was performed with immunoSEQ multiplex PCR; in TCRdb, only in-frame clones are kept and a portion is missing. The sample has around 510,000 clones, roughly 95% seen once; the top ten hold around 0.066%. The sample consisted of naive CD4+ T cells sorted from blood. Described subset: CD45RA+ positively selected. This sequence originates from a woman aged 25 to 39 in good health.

Here the CDR3 reads CAISEKGLANYEQYF. The CDR3 DNA follows: TGTGCCATCAGTGAAAAGGGACTAGCGAATTACGAGCAGTACTTC. J is TRBJ2-7 and V is TRBV10-3; the match to TRBD2 covers 10 bases. After removal of 3 bases from V and 4 bases from J, the junction contained 6 bases not matched to a gene. Per germline, CDR1 ENHRY and CDR2 SYGVKD. The CDR3 contains 15 residues.